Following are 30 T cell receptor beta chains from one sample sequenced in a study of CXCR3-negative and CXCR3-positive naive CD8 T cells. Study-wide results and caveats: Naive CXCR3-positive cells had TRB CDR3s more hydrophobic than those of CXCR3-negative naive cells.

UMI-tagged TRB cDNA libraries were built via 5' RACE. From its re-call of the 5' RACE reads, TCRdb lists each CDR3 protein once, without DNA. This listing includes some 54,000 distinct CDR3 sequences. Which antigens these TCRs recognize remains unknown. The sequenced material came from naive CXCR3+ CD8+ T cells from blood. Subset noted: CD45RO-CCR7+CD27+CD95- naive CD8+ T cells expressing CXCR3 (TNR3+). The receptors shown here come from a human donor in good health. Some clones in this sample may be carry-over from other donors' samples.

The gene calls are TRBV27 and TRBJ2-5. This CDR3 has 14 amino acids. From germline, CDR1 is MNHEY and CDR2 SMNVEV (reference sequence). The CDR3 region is CASRDLVLPATQYF.

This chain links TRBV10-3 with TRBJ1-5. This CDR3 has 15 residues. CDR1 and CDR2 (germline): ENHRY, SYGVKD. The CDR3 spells CAIRQGGNSNQPPHF.

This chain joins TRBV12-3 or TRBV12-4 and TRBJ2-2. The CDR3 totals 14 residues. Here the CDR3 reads CASSLAANTGELFF.

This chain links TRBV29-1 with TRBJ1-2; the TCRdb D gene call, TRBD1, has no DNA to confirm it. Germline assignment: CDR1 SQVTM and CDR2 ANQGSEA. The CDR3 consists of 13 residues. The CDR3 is CSVFDSPRTGYTF.

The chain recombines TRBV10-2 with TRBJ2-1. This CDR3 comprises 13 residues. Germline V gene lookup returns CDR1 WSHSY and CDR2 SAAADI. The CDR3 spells CASSVAGYNEQFF.

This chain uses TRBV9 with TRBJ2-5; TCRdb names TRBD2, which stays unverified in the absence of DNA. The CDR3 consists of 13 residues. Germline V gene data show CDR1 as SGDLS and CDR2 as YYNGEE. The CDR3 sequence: CASSEGLEETQYF. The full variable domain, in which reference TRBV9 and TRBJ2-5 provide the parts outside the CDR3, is DSGVTQTPKHLITATGQRVTLRCSPRSGDLSVYWYQQSLDQGLQFLIQYYNGEERAKGNILERFSAQQFPDLHSELNLSSLELGDSALYFCASSEGLEETQYFGPGTRLLVL.

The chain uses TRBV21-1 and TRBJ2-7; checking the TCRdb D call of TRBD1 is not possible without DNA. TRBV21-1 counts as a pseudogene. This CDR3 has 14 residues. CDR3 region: CASRTGGYEDEQYF.

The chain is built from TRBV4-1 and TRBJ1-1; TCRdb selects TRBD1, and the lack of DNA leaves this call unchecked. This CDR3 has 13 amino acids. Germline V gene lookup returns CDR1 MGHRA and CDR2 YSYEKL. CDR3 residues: CASKGGLIQEAFF.

CDR3 amino acids: CSAGRDTGELFF. The rearrangement joins TRBV29-1 to TRBJ2-2; TCRdb designates TRBD1, a call that cannot be tested without DNA. CDR3 length: 12 residues. Germline values: CDR1 SQVTM, CDR2 ANQGSEA.

The CDR3 sequence: CASSLYDTGELFF. The chain links TRBV28 to TRBJ2-2. The CDR3 spans 13 residues. Germline CDR1 and CDR2: MDHEN and SYDVKM.

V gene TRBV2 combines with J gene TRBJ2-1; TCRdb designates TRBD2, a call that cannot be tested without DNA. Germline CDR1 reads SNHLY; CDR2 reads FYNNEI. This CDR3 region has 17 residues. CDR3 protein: CASRPTSGGSVLNEQFF.

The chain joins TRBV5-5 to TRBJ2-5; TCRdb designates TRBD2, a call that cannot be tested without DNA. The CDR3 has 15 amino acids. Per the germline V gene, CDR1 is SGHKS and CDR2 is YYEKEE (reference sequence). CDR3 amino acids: CASSLEGDGQETQYF.

The CDR3 loop is CASSPTGPYQKGDYGYTF. The chain couples TRBV9 to TRBJ1-2; the TCRdb call, TRBD1, lacks DNA for checking. The CDR3 has 18 residues. In germline, CDR1 is SGDLS, CDR2 YYNGEE.

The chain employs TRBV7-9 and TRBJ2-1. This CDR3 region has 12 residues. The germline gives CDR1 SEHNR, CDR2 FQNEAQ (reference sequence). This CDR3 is CASSLEVSEQFF.

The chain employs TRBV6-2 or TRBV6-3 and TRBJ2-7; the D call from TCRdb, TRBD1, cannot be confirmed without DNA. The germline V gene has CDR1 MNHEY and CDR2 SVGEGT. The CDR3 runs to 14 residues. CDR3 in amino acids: CASSYPGQGYEQYF.

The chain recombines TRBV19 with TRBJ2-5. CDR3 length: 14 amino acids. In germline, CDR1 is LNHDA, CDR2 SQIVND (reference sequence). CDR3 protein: CASQTGPHQETQYF.

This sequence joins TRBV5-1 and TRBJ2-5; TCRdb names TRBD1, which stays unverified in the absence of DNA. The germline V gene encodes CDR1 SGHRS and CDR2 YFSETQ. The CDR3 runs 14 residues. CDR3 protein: CASSFPGSTETQYF.

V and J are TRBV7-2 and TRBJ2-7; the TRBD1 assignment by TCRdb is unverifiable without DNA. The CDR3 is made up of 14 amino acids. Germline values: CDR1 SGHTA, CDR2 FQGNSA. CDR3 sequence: CASSIWTEFYEQYF.

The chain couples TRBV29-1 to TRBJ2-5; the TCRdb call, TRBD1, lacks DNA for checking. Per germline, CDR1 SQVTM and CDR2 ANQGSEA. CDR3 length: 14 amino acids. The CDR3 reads CSVRTGEGQETQYF.

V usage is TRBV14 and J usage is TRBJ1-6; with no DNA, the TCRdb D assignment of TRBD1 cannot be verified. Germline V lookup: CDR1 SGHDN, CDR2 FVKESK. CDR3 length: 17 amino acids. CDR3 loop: CASSQEPDRVINSPLHF.

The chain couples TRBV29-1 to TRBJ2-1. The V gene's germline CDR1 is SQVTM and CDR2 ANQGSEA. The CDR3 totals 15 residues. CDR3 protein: CGVLRLGSSYNEQFF.

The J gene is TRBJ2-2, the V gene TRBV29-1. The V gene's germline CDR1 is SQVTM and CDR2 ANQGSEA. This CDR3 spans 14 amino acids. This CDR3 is CSVEGSGYTGELFF.

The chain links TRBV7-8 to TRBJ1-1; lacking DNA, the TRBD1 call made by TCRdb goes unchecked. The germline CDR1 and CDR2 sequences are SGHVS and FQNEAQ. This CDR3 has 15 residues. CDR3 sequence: CASSLSRGANTEAFF.

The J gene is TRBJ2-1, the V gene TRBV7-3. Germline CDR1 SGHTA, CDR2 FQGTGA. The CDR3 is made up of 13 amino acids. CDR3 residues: CASSLTSRNEQFF. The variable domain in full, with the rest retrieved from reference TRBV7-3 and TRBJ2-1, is GAGVSQTPSNKVTEKGKYVELRCDPISGHTALYWYRQSLGQGPEFLIYFQGTGAADDSGLPNDRFFAVRPEGSVSTLKIQRTERGDSAVYLCASSLTSRNEQFFGPGTRLTVL.

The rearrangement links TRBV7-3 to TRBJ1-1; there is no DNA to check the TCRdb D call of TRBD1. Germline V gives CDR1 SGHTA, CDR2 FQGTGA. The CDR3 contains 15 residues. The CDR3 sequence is CASSSGTGVDTEAFF.

The CDR3 loop reads CASRQGTEAFF. This chain joins TRBV4-1 and TRBJ1-1. CDR1 MGHRA and CDR2 YSYEKL come from the germline V gene. This CDR3 is 11 amino acids long.

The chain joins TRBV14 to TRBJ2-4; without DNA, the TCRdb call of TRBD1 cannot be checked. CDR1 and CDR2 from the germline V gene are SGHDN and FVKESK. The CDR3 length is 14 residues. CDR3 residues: CASSQDRDVDIQYF.

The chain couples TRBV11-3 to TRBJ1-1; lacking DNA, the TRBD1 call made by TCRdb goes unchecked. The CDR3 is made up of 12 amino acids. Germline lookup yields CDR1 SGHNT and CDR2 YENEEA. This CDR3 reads CASNGQYTEAFF.

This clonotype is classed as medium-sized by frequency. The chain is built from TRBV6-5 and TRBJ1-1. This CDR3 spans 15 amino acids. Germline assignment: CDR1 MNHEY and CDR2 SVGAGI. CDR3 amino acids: CASSYSAAGGTEAFF.

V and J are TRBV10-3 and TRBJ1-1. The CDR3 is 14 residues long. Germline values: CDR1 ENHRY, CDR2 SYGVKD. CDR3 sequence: CAISESTVWHEGFF.